This T cell receptor (beta chain) comes out of a study of blood T cell repertoires in COVID-19. Study-wide background: From T cells, B-cell-depleted T cells, or PBMCs came the material, which was cDNA or gDNA.

J lost 3 bases, V lost 4 bases, and 3 bases had no gene match. Germline V CDR1 and CDR2: ENHRY, SYGVKD. The length of the CDR3 is 14 residues. In the study's own analysis: Estimates of nucleated cell counts were drawn from the amplification of reference gene primers. Libraries were prepared by immunoSEQ multiplex PCR; TCRdb keeps only in-frame clonotypes and omits some of them. D and trimming come from the DNA, and the V and J calls and clone size come from that table. There are 130,000 or so clones in the sample; approximately 81% occur only once, and over 7.5% lies in the top ten. This receptor was taken from a woman aged 55-69 years with active or convalescent COVID-19. Sequencing was carried out using peripheral blood. The rearrangement joins TRBV10-3 to TRBJ2-7; 10 bases are shared with TRBD1. The CDR3 coding sequence is TGTGCCATCAGTGGGGGGGACAGGGGCTACGAGCAGTACTTC. This translates into CAISGGDRGYEQYF.